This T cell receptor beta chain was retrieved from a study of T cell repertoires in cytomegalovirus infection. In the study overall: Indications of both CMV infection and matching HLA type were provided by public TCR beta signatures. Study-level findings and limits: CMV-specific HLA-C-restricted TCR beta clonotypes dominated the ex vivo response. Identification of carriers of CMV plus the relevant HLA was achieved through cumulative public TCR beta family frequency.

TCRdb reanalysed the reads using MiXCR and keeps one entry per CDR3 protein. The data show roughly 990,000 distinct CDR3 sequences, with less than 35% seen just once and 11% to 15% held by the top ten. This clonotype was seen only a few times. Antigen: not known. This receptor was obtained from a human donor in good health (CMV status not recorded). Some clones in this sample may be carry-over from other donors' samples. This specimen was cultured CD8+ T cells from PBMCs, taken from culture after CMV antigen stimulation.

This CDR3 is CASTKGTSARGETEAFF. DNA of the CDR3: TGTGCCAGCACAAAGGGGACCTCGGCCCGAGGGGAAACTGAAGCTTTCTTT. V is TRBV5-6 and J is TRBJ1-1; D perhaps matches TRBD1 (5 bases). V was clipped by 6 bases and J by 5 bases, with 26 bases between them. The CDR3 is 17 residues long. Germline CDR1 and CDR2: SGHDT and YYEEEE.